The sequence of this TCR beta chain was determined in a study of regulatory T cells in long-lasting Graves disease. CDR3 size: 14 residues. Germline-derived CDR1 and CDR2 are SEHNR and FQNEAQ (reference sequence). The ends were cut back, 1 base at V and 2 bases at J, with 8 bases in the middle. Arm-PCR of CDR3 regions and iRepertoire HTBI primers were the basis on which TCR beta libraries were built. How the authors handled the data: Among the samples, around 60 TRBV and 14 to 15 TRBJ segments were identified. TCRdb reprocessed the multiplex PCR reads with MiXCR, giving one entry per CDR3 protein. The V and J calls follow TCRdb's processing rather than the paper's. The data contain hundreds of thousands of distinct CDR3 sequences, about 16% of them singletons. The time point here: newly diagnosed GD, antithyroid drugs for less than 3 months. TCR sequences were obtained from RNA taken from PBMCs. This clonotype was counted many times.

These records were also assigned to another study, of T cells in Graves' hyperthyroidism and ophthalmopathy. That source adds: Clinical symptoms, serum thyroxine, TRAb, thyroid ultrasound and orbital computed tomography established diagnosis. The HTBI set primed first-round TCR CDR3 RT-PCR.

Sequences were derived from peripheral blood mononuclear cells (PBMCs), sampled at new diagnosis, from a patient treated with antithyroid drugs. The clonotype was recovered from a woman between 25 and 40 years old with Graves disease. The chain employs TRBV7-9 and TRBJ2-5; D unresolved. The CDR3 coding sequence is TGTGCCAGCAGCTTAGTCCGGATGCAAGAGACCCAGTACTTC. Encoded protein: CASSLVRMQETQYF.